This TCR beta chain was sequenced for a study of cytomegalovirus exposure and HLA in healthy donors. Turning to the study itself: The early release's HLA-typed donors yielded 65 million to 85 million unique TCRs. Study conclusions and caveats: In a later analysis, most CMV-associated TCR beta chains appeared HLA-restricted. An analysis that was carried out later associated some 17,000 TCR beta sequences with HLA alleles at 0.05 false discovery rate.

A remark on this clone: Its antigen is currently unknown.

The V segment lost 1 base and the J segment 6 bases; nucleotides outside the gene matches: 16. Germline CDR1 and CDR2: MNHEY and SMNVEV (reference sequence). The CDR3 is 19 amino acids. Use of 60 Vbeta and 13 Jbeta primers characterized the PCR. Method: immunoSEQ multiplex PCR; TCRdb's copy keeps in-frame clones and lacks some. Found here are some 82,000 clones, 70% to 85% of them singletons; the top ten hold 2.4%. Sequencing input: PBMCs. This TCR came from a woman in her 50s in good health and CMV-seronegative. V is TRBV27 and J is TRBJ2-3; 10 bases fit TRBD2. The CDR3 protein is CASSLFSGGASGRNDTQYF. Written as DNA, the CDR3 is TGTGCCAGCAGTTTATTTAGCGGAGGGGCTAGCGGGAGAAATGATACGCAGTATTTT.